This TCR beta chain was recovered during a study of blood T cell repertoires in COVID-19. CDR1 is LNHNV and CDR2 is YYDKDF in the germline V gene (reference sequence). V shed 0 bases, J shed 5 bases, and the junction held 4 bases outside the gene matches. The CDR3 extends over 14 amino acids. The data were produced by immunoSEQ multiplex PCR, yet TCRdb's version contains in-frame clones alone and is incomplete. This sample yields around 250,000 clones, of which more than 65% are seen a single time; approximately 4% belongs to the top ten. The sequencing sample was made of peripheral blood. The rearrangement joins TRBV15 to TRBJ2-7; the match to TRBD1 covers 7 bases. This sequence was found in a man aged 50 to 59 with active or convalescent COVID-19. This CDR3 reads CATSRDLGGNEQYF. In DNA form, the CDR3 reads TGTGCCACCAGCAGAGATCTAGGGGGCAACGAGCAGTACTTC.